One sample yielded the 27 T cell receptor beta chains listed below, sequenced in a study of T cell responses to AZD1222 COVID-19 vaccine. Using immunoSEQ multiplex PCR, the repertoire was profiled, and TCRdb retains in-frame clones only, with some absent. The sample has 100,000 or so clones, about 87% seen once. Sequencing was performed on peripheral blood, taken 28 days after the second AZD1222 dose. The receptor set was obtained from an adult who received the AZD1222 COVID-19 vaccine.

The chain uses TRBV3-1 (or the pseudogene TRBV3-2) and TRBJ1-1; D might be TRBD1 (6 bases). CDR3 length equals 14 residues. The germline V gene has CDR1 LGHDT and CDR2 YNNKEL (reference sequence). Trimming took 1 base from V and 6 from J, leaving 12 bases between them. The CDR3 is CASSQAGHLAEAFF. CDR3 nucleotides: TGTGCCAGCAGCCAAGCGGGACACCTGGCTGAAGCTTTCTTT.

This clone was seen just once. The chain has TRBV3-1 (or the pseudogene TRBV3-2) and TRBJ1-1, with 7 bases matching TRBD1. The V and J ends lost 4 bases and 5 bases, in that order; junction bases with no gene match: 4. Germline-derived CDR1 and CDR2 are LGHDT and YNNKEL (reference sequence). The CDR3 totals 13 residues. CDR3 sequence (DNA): TGTGCCAGCAGCCTAACAGGGGAAACTGAAGCTTTCTTT. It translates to CASSLTGETEAFF.

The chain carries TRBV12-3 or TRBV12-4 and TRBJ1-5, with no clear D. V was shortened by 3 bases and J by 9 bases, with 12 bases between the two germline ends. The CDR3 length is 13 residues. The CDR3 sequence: CASSFGALGPQHF. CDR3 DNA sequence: TGTGCCAGCAGTTTTGGTGCATTAGGGCCCCAGCATTTT.

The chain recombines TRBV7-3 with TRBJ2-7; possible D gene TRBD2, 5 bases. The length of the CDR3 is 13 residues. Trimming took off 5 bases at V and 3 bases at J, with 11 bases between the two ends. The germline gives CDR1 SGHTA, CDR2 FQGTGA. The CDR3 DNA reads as TGTGCCAGCAGCCGCGCGGGCAACTACGAGCAGTACTTC. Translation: CASSRAGNYEQYF.

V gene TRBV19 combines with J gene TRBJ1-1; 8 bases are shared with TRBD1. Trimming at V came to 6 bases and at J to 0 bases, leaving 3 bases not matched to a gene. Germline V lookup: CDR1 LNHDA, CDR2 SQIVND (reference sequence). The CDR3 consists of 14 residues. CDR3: CASSETGVNTEAFF. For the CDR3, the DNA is TGTGCCAGTAGCGAGACAGGGGTGAACACTGAAGCTTTCTTT.

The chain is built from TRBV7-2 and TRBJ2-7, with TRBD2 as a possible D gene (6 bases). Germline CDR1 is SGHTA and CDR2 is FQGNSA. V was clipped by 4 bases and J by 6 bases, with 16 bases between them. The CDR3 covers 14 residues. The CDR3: CASSSRSGTLEQYF. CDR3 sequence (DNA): TGTGCCAGCAGCTCCAGGTCCGGGACTCTCGAGCAGTACTTC.

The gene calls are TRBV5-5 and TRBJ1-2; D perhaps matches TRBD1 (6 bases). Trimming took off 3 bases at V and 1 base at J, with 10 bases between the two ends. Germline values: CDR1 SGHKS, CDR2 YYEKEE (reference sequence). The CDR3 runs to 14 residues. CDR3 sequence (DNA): TGTGCCAGCAGCTCCAGGGGTATTAACTATGGCTACACCTTC. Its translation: CASSSRGINYGYTF.

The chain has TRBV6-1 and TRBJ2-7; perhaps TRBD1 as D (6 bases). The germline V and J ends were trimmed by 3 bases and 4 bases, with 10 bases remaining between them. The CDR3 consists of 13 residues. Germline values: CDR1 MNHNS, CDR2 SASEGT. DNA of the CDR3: TGTGCCAGCAGTGACACAGGGAGATACGAGCAGTACTTC. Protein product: CASSDTGRYEQYF.

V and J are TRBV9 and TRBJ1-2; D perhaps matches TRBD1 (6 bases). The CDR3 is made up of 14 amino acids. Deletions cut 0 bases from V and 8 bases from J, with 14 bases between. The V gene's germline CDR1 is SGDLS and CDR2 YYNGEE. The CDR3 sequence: CASSVGRGGRGYTF. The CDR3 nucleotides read TGTGCCAGCAGCGTAGGAAGGGGGGGAAGGGGCTACACCTTC.

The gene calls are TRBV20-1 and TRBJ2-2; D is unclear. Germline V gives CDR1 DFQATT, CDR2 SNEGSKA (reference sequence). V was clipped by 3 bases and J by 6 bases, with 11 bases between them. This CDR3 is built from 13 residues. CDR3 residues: CSASEVNAGELFF. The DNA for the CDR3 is TGCAGTGCTAGTGAGGTGAATGCCGGGGAGCTGTTTTTT.

The CDR3 protein is CASSKLGRKLFF. In DNA form, the CDR3 reads TGTGCCAGCAGCAAGCTAGGGCGAAAACTGTTTTTT. The chain links TRBV21-1 to TRBJ1-4. TRBV21-1 is classified as a pseudogene. The CDR3 length is 12 residues.

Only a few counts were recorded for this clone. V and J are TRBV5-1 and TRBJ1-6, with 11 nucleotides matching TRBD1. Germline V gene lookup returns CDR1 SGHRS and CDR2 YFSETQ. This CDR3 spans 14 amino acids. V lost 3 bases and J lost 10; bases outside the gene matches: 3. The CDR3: CASSSDRGRSPLHF. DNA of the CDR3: TGCGCCAGCAGCTCGGACAGGGGGCGATCACCCCTCCACTTT.

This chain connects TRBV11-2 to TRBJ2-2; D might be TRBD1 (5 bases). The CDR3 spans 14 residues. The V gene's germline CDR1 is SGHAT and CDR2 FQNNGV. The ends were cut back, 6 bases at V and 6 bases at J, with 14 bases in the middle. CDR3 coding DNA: TGTGCCAGCAGGGTTTATTACAGGTCCGGGGAGCTGTTTTTT. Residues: CASRVYYRSGELFF.

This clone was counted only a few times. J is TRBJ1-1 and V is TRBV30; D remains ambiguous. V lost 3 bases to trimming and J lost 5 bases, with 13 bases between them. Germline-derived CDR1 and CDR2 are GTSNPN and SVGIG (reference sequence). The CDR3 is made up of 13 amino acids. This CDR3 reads CAWSLRQVTEAFF. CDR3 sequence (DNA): TGTGCCTGGAGCCTCCGGCAGGTTACTGAAGCTTTCTTT.

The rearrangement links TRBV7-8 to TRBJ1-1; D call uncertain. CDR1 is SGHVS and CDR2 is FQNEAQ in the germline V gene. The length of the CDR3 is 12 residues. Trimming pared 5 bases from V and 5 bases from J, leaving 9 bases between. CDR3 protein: CASSHLLTEAFF. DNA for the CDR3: TGTGCCAGCAGCCACCTACTAACTGAAGCTTTCTTT.

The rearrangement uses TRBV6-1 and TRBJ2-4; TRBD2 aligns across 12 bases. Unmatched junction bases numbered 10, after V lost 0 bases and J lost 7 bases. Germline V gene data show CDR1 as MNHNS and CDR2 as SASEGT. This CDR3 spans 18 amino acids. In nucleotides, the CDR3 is TGTGCCAGCAGTGAAGCGGCACTAGCGGGGGGATCGGTTAACATTCAGTACTTC. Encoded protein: CASSEAALAGGSVNIQYF.

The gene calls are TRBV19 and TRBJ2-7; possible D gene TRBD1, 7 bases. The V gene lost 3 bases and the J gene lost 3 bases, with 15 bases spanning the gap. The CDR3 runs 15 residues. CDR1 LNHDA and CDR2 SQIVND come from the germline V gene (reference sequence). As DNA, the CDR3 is TGTGCCAGTAGTATTTCCGGGGGACAGTTCTACGAGCAGTACTTC. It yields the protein CASSISGGQFYEQYF.

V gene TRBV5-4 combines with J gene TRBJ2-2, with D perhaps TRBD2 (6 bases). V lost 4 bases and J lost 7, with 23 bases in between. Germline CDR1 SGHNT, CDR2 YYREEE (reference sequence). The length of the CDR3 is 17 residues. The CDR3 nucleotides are TGTGCCAGCAGCGTCCTGGGCGGGGCCTCACTCGGCGGGGAGCTGTTTTTT. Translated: CASSVLGGASLGGELFF.

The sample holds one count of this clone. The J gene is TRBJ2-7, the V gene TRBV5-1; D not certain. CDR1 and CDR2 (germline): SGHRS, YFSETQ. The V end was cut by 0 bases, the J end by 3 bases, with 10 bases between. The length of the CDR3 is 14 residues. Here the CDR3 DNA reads TGCGCCAGCAGCTTGGCTAGGGTGGACTACGAGCAGTACTTC. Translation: CASSLARVDYEQYF.

CDR3 bases: TGTGCCAGCAGTACCCAGACAGGGGGCGCGGGTGGCTACACCTTC. This codes for CASSTQTGGAGGYTF. V gene TRBV27 combines with J gene TRBJ1-2; 10 bases match TRBD1. CDR1 is MNHEY, CDR2 SMNVEV, per germline (reference sequence). V was clipped by 5 bases and J by 7 bases; unmatched bases: 10. The CDR3 totals 15 residues.

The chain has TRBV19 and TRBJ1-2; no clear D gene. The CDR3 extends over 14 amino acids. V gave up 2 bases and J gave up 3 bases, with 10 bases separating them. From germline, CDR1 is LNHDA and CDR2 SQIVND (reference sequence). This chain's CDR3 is CASSISGSDYGYTF. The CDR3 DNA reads TGTGCCAGTAGTATAAGCGGATCTGACTATGGCTACACCTTC.

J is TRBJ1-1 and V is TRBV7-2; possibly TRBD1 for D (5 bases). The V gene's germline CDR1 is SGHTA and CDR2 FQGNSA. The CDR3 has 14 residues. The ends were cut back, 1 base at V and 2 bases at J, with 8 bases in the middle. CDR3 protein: CASSLGQTNTEAFF. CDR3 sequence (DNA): TGTGCCAGCAGCTTAGGACAGACAAACACTGAAGCTTTCTTT.

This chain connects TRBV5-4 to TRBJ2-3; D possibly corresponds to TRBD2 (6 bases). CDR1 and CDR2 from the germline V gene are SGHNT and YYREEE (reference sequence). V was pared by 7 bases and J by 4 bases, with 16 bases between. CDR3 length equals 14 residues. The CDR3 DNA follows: TGTGCCAGCTTAGAAAGGGGCGGGGCAGATACGCAGTATTTT. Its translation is CASLERGGADTQYF. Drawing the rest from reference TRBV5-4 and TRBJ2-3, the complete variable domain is ETGVTQSPTHLIKTRGQQVTLRCSSQSGHNTVSWYQQALGQGPQFIFQYYREEENGRGNFPPRFSGLQFPNYSSELNVNALELDDSALYLCASLERGGADTQYFGPGTRLTVL.

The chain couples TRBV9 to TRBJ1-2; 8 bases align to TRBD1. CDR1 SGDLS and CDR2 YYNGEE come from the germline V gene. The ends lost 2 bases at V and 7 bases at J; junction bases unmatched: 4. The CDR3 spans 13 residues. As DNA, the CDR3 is TGTGCCAGCAGCGTGACAGGGGCCGGTGGCTACACCTTC. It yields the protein CASSVTGAGGYTF.

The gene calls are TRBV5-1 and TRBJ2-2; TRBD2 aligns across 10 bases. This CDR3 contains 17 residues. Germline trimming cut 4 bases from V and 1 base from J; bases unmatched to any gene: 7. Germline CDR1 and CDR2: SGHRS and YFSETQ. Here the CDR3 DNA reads TGCGCCAGCAGCCTACCGCTAGCGGGAGTGAACACCGGGGAGCTGTTTTTT. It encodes CASSLPLAGVNTGELFF.

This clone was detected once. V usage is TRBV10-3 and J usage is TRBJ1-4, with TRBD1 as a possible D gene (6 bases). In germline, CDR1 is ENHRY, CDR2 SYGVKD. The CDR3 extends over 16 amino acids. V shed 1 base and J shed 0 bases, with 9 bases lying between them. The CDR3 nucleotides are TGTGCCATCAGTGAGTTTTCAGGGGCAACTAATGAAAAACTGTTTTTT. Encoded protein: CAISEFSGATNEKLFF.

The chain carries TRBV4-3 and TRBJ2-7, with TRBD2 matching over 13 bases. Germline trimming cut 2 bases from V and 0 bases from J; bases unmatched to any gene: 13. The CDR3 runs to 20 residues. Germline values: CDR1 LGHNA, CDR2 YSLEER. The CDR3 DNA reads TGCGCCAGCAGCCAACTCACCGGGACTAGCGGGACTCCGGGCTCCTACGAGCAGTACTTC. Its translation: CASSQLTGTSGTPGSYEQYF.